The rows below give T cell receptor beta chains drawn from one sample of a study of human T cells and chemical hapten exposure. TCRdb independently ran MiXCR on the RACE reads; one entry per CDR3 protein. Of around 300,000 distinct CDR3 sequences in the sample, approximately 6.9% were seen once. The specimen was whole blood, collected in connection with sensitization to the hapten diphenylcyclopropenone (DPC). Receptors were obtained from a woman aged 18-35 years with alopecia areata. Some clones in this sample may be carry-over from other donors' samples. Each CDR3 is given with its conserved first and last residue. A D gene is named only where the DNA matches it firmly. Only some rows state a clone size, as once, few, many or a class for expanded clones.

TGTGCCAGCTCACCGTCGAATGTGGGGGCAGGTACTGAAGCTTTCTTT | CASSPSNVGAGTEAFF | few | TRBJ1-1 | 16 | . | TRBV18
TGTGCCAGCAGCCTGAATCTCTCCTACGAGCAGTACTTC | CASSLNLSYEQYF | many | TRBJ2-7 | 13 | . | TRBV6-2/TRBV6-3
TGCGCCAGCAGCTTGGACTCGACCCCTGGGGCCAACGTCCTGACTTTC | CASSLDSTPGANVLTF | . | TRBJ2-6 | 16 | . | TRBV5-1
TGTGCCAGCAGTGACGACTTGTACAATGAGCAGTTCTTC | CASSDDLYNEQFF | few | TRBJ2-1 | 13 | . | TRBV2
TGTGCCAGCTATGGAGGCGTTGAGCAGTTCTTC | CASYGGVEQFF | . | TRBJ2-1 | 11 | . | TRBV6-1
TGTGCCAGCAAAACTAGCGGGGGGGTTGCTTCCAAAAACATTCAGTACTTC | CASKTSGGVASKNIQYF | few | TRBJ2-4 | 17 | TRBD2 | TRBV2
TGCGCCACGAGGGAGGGGGATTCACCCCTCCACTTT | CATREGDSPLHF | . | TRBJ1-6 | 12 | . | TRBV5-1
TGCGCCACCTCCCGGGGGGGCATTTACAATGAGCAGTTCTTC | CATSRGGIYNEQFF | . | TRBJ2-1 | 14 | TRBD2 | TRBV10-2
TGTGCCAGCAGCTTAGCCCCAACTGAAGCTTTCTTT | CASSLAPTEAFF | many | TRBJ1-1 | 12 | . | TRBV7-8
TGTGCCAGCACCTCTAAGGTAACGAGGGTAACTGAAGCTTTCTTT | CASTSKVTRVTEAFF | . | TRBJ1-1 | 15 | . | TRBV7-2
TGTGCCAGCGGCGGGACAGGGAACACCGGGGAGCTGTTTTTT | CASGGTGNTGELFF | . | TRBJ2-2 | 14 | TRBD1 | TRBV12-3/TRBV12-4
TGCGCCAGCAGCCAAGTCTGGACCCCCTTGGGGACCCAGTACTTC | CASSQVWTPLGTQYF | . | TRBJ2-5 | 15 | . | TRBV4-3
TGCAGTGCTAGTAACAGGGATTATAACTATGGCTACACCTTC | CSASNRDYNYGYTF | many | TRBJ1-2 | 14 | . | TRBV20-1
TGTGCCAGCAGCTTAGGAATGAATTTGAACACTGAAGCTTTCTTT | CASSLGMNLNTEAFF | . | TRBJ1-1 | 15 | . | TRBV7-9
TGTGCCAGCAGTCCGGACAGGGGCGCAGGGCCTAACTATGGCTACACCTTC | CASSPDRGAGPNYGYTF | . | TRBJ1-2 | 17 | TRBD1 | TRBV27
TGCAGCGTTGACAAGCGTTCAGCCGGGGAGCTGTTTTTT | CSVDKRSAGELFF | few | TRBJ2-2 | 13 | . | TRBV29-1
TGTGCCAGCAGCCCTTACGGGGAGCTGTTTTTT | CASSPYGELFF | many | TRBJ2-2 | 11 | . | TRBV12-3/TRBV12-4